This T cell receptor beta chain came from a study of OX40 agonist ivuxolimab in advanced cancers. Study-wide background: Allowance was made for prior anti-PD-1, anti-PD-L1 or anti-CTLA-4 therapy, and roughly 40% had some.

Per the germline V gene, CDR1 is SNHLY and CDR2 is FYNNEI. The CDR3 spans 13 residues. V lost 8 bases to trimming and J lost 2 bases, with 12 bases between them. Profiling relied on immunoSEQ multiplex PCR, and the TCRdb table lists in-frame clones only, not all of them. The sample includes about 160,000 clones, 94% of them seen just once. Study findings and constraints: Expanded peripheral T cell antigen specificity was not determined. Among the lowest peripheral clonal expansion occurred in 0.1-3.0 mg/kg partial responders.

In the case of this clone: Its antigen is not identified.

This TCR was sampled from an adult with an advanced solid tumor such as melanoma, head and neck, liver or kidney cancer. This specimen consisted of CD4+ or CD8+ T cells sorted from blood, obtained in a trial of the OX40 agonist ivuxolimab. The chain couples TRBV2 to TRBJ1-2, with D possibly matching TRBD1 (6 bases). The CDR3 sequence is CASRAGANYGYTF. The CDR3 region has the DNA TGTGCCAGCCGGGCAGGGGCAAACTATGGCTACACCTTC.